This T cell receptor (beta chain) stems from a study of human T cells and chemical hapten exposure. In its sample, this clonotype was seen many times. Its cognate antigen is unknown. Findings of the study overall: TCRs whose frequency exceeded 1 in 1000 remained the same following DPC sensitization.

CDR1 and CDR2 (germline): LGHDT, YNNKEL (reference sequence). This CDR3 contains 16 residues. Trimming removed 0 bases from V and 4 bases from J; junction bases left unmatched: 6. The time point denotes: patch test 2, 6 weeks after DPC sensitization. The treatment was: therapeutic diphenylcyclopropenone sensitization with weekly scalp DPC. MiXCR, applied by TCRdb to the RACE reads, yields one record per CDR3 protein. Found here are roughly 120,000 distinct CDR3 sequences, roughly 10% of them singletons; the top ten hold about 3%. The source of this sequence is a woman between 40 and 50 years old with alopecia areata. Some clones in this sample may be carry-over from other donors' samples. Sequencing was performed on whole blood, taken in connection with sensitization to the hapten diphenylcyclopropenone (DPC). The chain couples TRBV3-1 to TRBJ2-1; 7 bases agree with TRBD2. This CDR3 reads CASSQEGLAVYNEQFF. The CDR3 DNA is TGTGCCAGCAGCCAAGAGGGGCTAGCGGTATACAATGAGCAGTTCTTC.